The clone carrying this T cell receptor (beta chain) was recorded many times. The data were obtained in a study of regulatory T cells in long-lasting Graves disease. Building of the TCR beta libraries involved iRepertoire HTBI primers and Arm-PCR of CDR3 regions. Authors' data handling: The study identified 55 to 80 TRBV and 13 to 15 TRBJ segments across samples. TCRdb independently ran MiXCR on the multiplex PCR reads; one entry per CDR3 protein. The V and J calls come from TCRdb's annotation, not from the publication. The sample contains hundreds of thousands of distinct CDR3 sequences, 15% to 20% of which appear only once. Time point indicated: newly diagnosed GD, antithyroid drugs for less than 3 months. Construction of the TCR library relied on RNA isolated from PBMCs. The patients were enrolled through endocrinology in Xi'an, China. This sample also belongs to another study, concerning T cells in Graves' hyperthyroidism and ophthalmopathy. From that report: The HTBI primer set served for first-round RT-PCR of the TCR CDR3. Clonotypes that were expanded in thyroid above 0.001 mostly appeared in blood too.

The sample in question was peripheral blood mononuclear cells (PBMCs), obtained at new diagnosis, from a patient treated with antithyroid drugs. The receptor was derived from a woman aged 25 to 39 with Graves disease.

CDR3 in DNA: TGCGCCAGCAGCTTGGGACAGTCCTACAATGAGCAGTTCTTC. This gives the protein CASSLGQSYNEQFF. The chain combines TRBV5-1 with TRBJ2-1, with D perhaps TRBD1 (5 bases). From germline, CDR1 is SGHRS and CDR2 YFSETQ. Trimming took 0 bases from V and 1 from J, leaving 5 bases between them. CDR3 size: 14 residues.